These 18 T cell receptor beta chains share one sample of origin, sequenced in a study of Graves' ophthalmopathy and Graves' hyperthyroidism. RNA transcripts served as template for amplifying TCR beta CDR3 sequences. After a first-round RT-PCR with HTBI primers, a second-round multiplex PCR was run. TCRdb called the multiplex PCR reads again in MiXCR, with one record for every CDR3 protein. The sample consists of over a million distinct CDR3 sequences, 35% to 40% of them appearing once. Source material: peripheral blood or thyroid tissue (not recorded which). These receptors originate from an adult man with Graves' hyperthyroidism.

V usage is TRBV12-3 or TRBV12-4 and J usage is TRBJ1-2; D is uncertain. The CDR3 consists of 14 residues. Trimming cost V 3 bases and J 4 bases, with 12 bases left between them. CDR3 in amino acids: CASSLPDPTYGYTF. CDR3 nucleotides: TGTGCCAGCAGTTTGCCCGACCCGACCTATGGCTACACCTTC.

This clonotype was seen repeatedly, ten times or more. This chain connects TRBV7-2 to TRBJ2-5; 10 bases map to TRBD2. CDR1 is SGHTA and CDR2 is FQGNSA in the germline V gene. There are 16 residues in the CDR3. J gave up 2 bases and V 0 bases, and 3 bases lay outside the gene matches. The CDR3 bases are TGTGCCAGCAGCTTAGCTACTAGCGGGATGCAAGAGACCCAGTACTTC. Translating gives CASSLATSGMQETQYF.

The chain joins TRBV15 to TRBJ1-5, with a possible D match to TRBD1 (6 bases). V was trimmed by 5 bases and J by 11 bases, leaving 19 bases between them. Germline V lookup: CDR1 LNHNV, CDR2 YYDKDF (reference sequence). This CDR3 contains 14 residues. This chain's CDR3 is CATSGTGLVETQHF. CDR3 nucleotide sequence: TGTGCCACCAGCGGAACAGGGCTCGTCGAGACCCAGCATTTT.

This clonotype has at least ten counts. This chain connects TRBV7-8 to TRBJ1-5; D remains ambiguous. The CDR3 covers 15 residues. Trimming left V 1 base short and J 2 bases short, with 9 bases between. CDR1 and CDR2 (germline): SGHVS, FQNEAQ. DNA of the CDR3: TGTGCCAGCAGCTTAGGGGTTTCGGGCAATCAGCCCCAGCATTTT. Translation gives CASSLGVSGNQPQHF.

A remark on this clonotype: This clone may be a read error of a much larger clone one base away. The J gene is TRBJ2-2, the V gene TRBV10-3; TRBD1 matches at 7 bases. This CDR3 contains 13 residues. Germline V lookup: CDR1 ENHRY, CDR2 SYGVKD. V shed 11 bases, J shed 5 bases, and the junction held 8 bases outside the gene matches. Here the CDR3 DNA reads TGTGCCGTCTTGGCAGGGGGAACCGGGGAGCTGTTTTTT. Translated: CAVLAGGTGELFF.

The chain combines TRBV19 with TRBJ2-2, with a possible D match to TRBD2 (5 bases). The germline V gene has CDR1 LNHDA and CDR2 SQIVND (reference sequence). V shed 3 bases and J shed 0 bases, with 8 bases lying between them. The CDR3 sequence is 15 residues long. DNA of the CDR3: TGTGCCAGTAGTATTCGGGGAGCGAACACCGGGGAGCTGTTTTTT. Its translation is CASSIRGANTGELFF. Together with reference TRBV19 and TRBJ2-2, the CDR3 gives the full variable domain: DGGITQSPKYLFRKEGQNVTLSCEQNLNHDAMYWYRQDPGQGLRLIYYSQIVNDFQKGDIAEGYSVSREKKESFPLTVTSAQKNPTAFYLCASSIRGANTGELFFGEGSRLTVL.

In regard to this clonotype: Possible read error: a much larger clone is one base away. The J gene is TRBJ2-5, the V gene TRBV12-3 or TRBV12-4; perhaps TRBD2 as D (6 bases). The length of the CDR3 is 13 residues. CDR3 residues: CASNAGLKETRYF. Written as DNA, the CDR3 is TGTGCCAGCAATGCGGGACTCAAAGAGACCCGGTACTTC.

There are a few counts of this clonotype. A much larger clonotype is one base distant, so this may be a read error. The V gene is TRBV2, the J gene TRBJ1-2, with 9 bases matching TRBD1. V shed 6 bases, J shed 8 bases, and the junction held 13 bases outside the gene matches. This CDR3 spans 15 amino acids. Germline V gene lookup returns CDR1 SNHLY and CDR2 FYNNEI. The CDR3 sequence is CASRAGTGPSIGYTF. DNA for the CDR3: TGTGCCAGCAGGGCCGGGACAGGGCCTTCTATCGGCTACACCTTC.

In this sample, this clonotype turned up many times. V usage is TRBV6-2 or TRBV6-3 and J usage is TRBJ2-5; 7 bases fit TRBD1. There are 12 residues in the CDR3. CDR1 is MNHEY, CDR2 SVGEGT, per germline. The ends lost 6 bases at V and 4 bases at J; junction bases unmatched: 2. The CDR3 nucleotides read TGTGCCAGCAGCTACAGGGGAGAGACCCAGTACTTC. Translation gives CASSYRGETQYF.

Concerning this clonotype itself: Mismatch with germline at one junction end may stem from a read error. The chain is built from TRBV7-8 and TRBJ2-1, with 9 bases fitting TRBD2. This CDR3 region has 11 residues. From germline, CDR1 is SGHVS and CDR2 FQNEAQ. This CDR3 reads CASSLVARGGF. CDR3 sequence (DNA): TGTGCCAGCAGCTTAGTCGCGCGGGGGGGCTTC. The complete variable domain, with remaining parts taken from reference TRBV7-8 and TRBJ2-1, reads GAGVSQSPRYKVAKRGQDVALRCDPISGHVSLFWYQQALGQGPEFLTYFQNEAQLDKSGLPSDRFFAERPEGSVSTLKIQRTQQEDSAVYLCASSLVARGGFGPGTRLTVL.

This clonotype appeared many times. J is TRBJ1-1 and V is TRBV7-9, with 8 positions matching TRBD1. Trimming at V came to 4 bases and at J to 3 bases, leaving 19 bases not matched to a gene. Germline CDR1 reads SEHNR; CDR2 reads FQNEAQ (reference sequence). This CDR3 comprises 19 residues. The CDR3 region is CASSSTTRAIQGEDTEAFF. In nucleotides, the CDR3 is TGTGCCAGCAGCTCCACAACCCGCGCCATACAGGGGGAGGACACTGAAGCTTTCTTT.

The chain combines TRBV29-1 with TRBJ1-4; 9 nucleotides agree with TRBD1. With V trimmed by 7 bases and J by 3 bases, 18 bases remained unmatched. This CDR3 spans 18 amino acids. Germline lookup yields CDR1 SQVTM and CDR2 ANQGSEA. DNA of the CDR3: TGCAGCGGGAAGGACAGGGGAGGCACCGGGCCCTCTAATGAAAAACTGTTTTTT. Its translation: CSGKDRGGTGPSNEKLFF.

The chain employs TRBV20-1 and TRBJ2-7, with TRBD2 matching 9 bases. This CDR3 contains 14 residues. Trimming took 6 bases from V and 3 from J; bases not matched to a gene: 9. CDR1 DFQATT and CDR2 SNEGSKA come from the germline V gene (reference sequence). CDR3 nucleotides: TGCAGTGCCGAGGCGGGAGGGTGGAACTACGAGCAGTACTTC. Its translation: CSAEAGGWNYEQYF.

This clonotype was counted ten times or more. The chain uses TRBV29-1 and TRBJ2-5; TRBD1 matches 9 bases. Germline loops: CDR1 SQVTM, CDR2 ANQGSEA. The junction had 5 bases not matched to a gene; V was cut back by 4 bases and J by 5 bases. The CDR3 is 13 amino acids. The CDR3 spells CSVGGTGTETQYF. The CDR3 region has the DNA TGCAGCGTTGGCGGGACAGGGACGGAGACCCAGTACTTC.

This clonotype was detected ten times or more. The CDR3 region is CATSRGPGGYGYTF. CDR3 coding DNA: TGTGCCACCAGCAGAGGGCCCGGTGGCTATGGCTACACCTTC. The V and J genes are TRBV15 and TRBJ1-2; D gene ambiguous. Trimming cost V 1 base and J 4 bases, with 10 bases left between them. CDR1 and CDR2 (germline): LNHNV, YYDKDF (reference sequence). This CDR3 spans 14 amino acids.

A note on this clonotype: Compared with germline, one end of the junction differs, possibly owing to a read error. The chain employs TRBV28 and TRBJ1-4; D uncertain. The CDR3 is made up of 14 amino acids. Germline V gene sequence: CDR1 MDHEN, CDR2 SYDVKM. CDR3 loop: CASSPTAARNILLF. The DNA for the CDR3 is TGTGCCAGCAGTCCCACAGCAGCAAGAAATATTCTGCTTTTT.

Ten or more counts support this clonotype. The V gene is TRBV29-1, the J gene TRBJ1-5; no reliable D call. The CDR3 spans 13 residues. Germline CDR1 reads SQVTM; CDR2 reads ANQGSEA. The V gene lost 4 bases and the J gene lost 6 bases, with 13 bases spanning the gap. The DNA for the CDR3 is TGCAGCGTTGCGTCCGGGTTTCGTCAGCCCCAGCATTTT. This codes for CSVASGFRQPQHF. The entire variable domain, with the rest obtained from reference TRBV29-1 and TRBJ1-5, is as follows: SAVISQKPSRDICQRGTSLTIQCQVDSQVTMMFWYRQQPGQSLTLIATANQGSEATYESGFVIDKFPISRPNLTFSTLTVSNMSPEDSSIYLCSVASGFRQPQHFGDGTRLSIL.

The rearrangement uses TRBV6-5 and TRBJ1-5, with 7 bases lining up with TRBD1. There are 15 residues in the CDR3. The trim removed 7 bases at V and 4 bases at J, leaving 10 bases unmatched. The germline gives CDR1 MNHEY, CDR2 SVGAGI. CDR3 in DNA: TGTGCCAGCACCCAGGGACAGAGACCTAATCAGCCCCAGCATTTT. Amino acid sequence: CASTQGQRPNQPQHF.